This TCR beta chain was profiled in a study of molecular identifiers for immune sequencing clone quantification. Study findings and constraints: Spiked Jurkat TCR RNA equivalent to one cell was reportedly detectable in about a million naive cells.

Using its own MiXCR run on the PCR reads, TCRdb lists one record per CDR3 protein. The sample lists 300,000 to 400,000 distinct CDR3 sequences; roughly a quarter were seen once. Naive CD8 T cells were FACS-sorted by CD8+CD4-CCR7+CD45RA+ markers. In this sample, this clonotype turned up a few times. Its antigen is unidentified. What was sequenced was naive CD8+ T cells from blood, with Jurkat cell RNA spiked in. The subset is: FACS-sorted CD8+CD4-CCR7+CD45RA+ naive T cells. The origin of this receptor is a human donor in good health. Some libraries in this study had Jurkat cell RNA spiked in.

CDR3 sequence (DNA): TGTGCCAGTAGTATGAGAGGGACGGACACTGAAGCTTTCTTT. Translated: CASSMRGTDTEAFF. V and J are TRBV19 and TRBJ1-1; TRBD1 might be the D (5 bases). The ends were cut back, 3 bases at V and 3 bases at J, with 11 bases in the middle. CDR1 is LNHDA and CDR2 is SQIVND in the germline V gene (reference sequence). There are 14 residues in the CDR3.